Presented here are 31 T cell receptor beta chains from one specimen sequenced in a study of neurological immune-mediated disorders. Each CDR3 protein gets one entry after TCRdb re-called the 5' RACE reads with MiXCR. The repertoire consists of 55,000 to 70,000 distinct CDR3 sequences, with 2.5% to 4% occurring once and the leading ten covering 4% to 6.5%. The sequencing sample was made of PBMCs. The receptor set was obtained from a woman aged 50 to 60 with multiple sclerosis.

In this sample, this clonotype turned up many times. Here the CDR3 DNA reads TGCAGTGCTAGAGATCGCCTAGCGGGGGGGCCGGCCGGGGAGCTGTTTTTT. It codes for CSARDRLAGGPAGELFF. The chain links TRBV20-1 to TRBJ2-2, with 12 bases matching TRBD2. V trimming: 0 bases; J trimming: 6 bases; junction bases outside the gene matches: 8. The CDR3 consists of 17 residues. Germline lookup yields CDR1 DFQATT and CDR2 SNEGSKA (reference sequence).

A word on this clonotype: This clone may be a read error of a much larger clone one base away. The rearrangement links TRBV14 to TRBJ2-1, with 10 nucleotides matching TRBD2. The CDR3 is made up of 18 amino acids. Germline CDR1 and CDR2: SGHDN and FVKESK. The V and J ends lost 0 bases and 8 bases, in that order; junction bases with no gene match: 13. CDR3 sequence reads: CASSQDFINSGGRDEQFF. For the CDR3, the DNA is TGTGCCAGCAGCCAAGATTTCATAAATAGCGGGGGGAGAGATGAGCAGTTCTTC.

This clonotype was counted ten times or more. The chain employs TRBV7-2 and TRBJ2-1; D remains unclear. The germline V gene encodes CDR1 SGHTA and CDR2 FQGNSA. The CDR3 consists of 15 residues. V lost 5 bases to trimming and J lost 0 bases, with 11 bases between them. The CDR3: CASSKTWGSYNEQFF. CDR3 DNA: TGTGCCAGCAGCAAAACGTGGGGCTCCTACAATGAGCAGTTCTTC.

This clonotype was recorded many times. The gene calls are TRBV6-1 and TRBJ2-5; a weak D match, TRBD2 (5 bases). This CDR3 has 15 residues. CDR1 MNHNS and CDR2 SASEGT come from the germline V gene. Trimming cost V 5 bases and J 3 bases, with 16 bases left between them. The CDR3 DNA is TGTGCCAGCAGTAATCCGAGGGCCGATAAAGAGACCCAGTACTTC. Translated: CASSNPRADKETQYF.

The sample holds many counts of this clonotype. The chain combines TRBV10-2 with TRBJ2-4; the match to TRBD2 covers 11 bases. The length of the CDR3 is 16 residues. V shed 8 bases and J 6 bases; nucleotides not matched to a gene: 12. Germline CDR1 WSHSY, CDR2 SAAADI. CDR3 nucleotides: TGCGCCAGCGGGCATAGCGGGGGGGATACGAGAAACATTCAGTACTTC. This gives the protein CASGHSGGDTRNIQYF.

This clonotype was counted at least ten times. The gene calls are TRBV5-5 and TRBJ2-1; D unresolved. Per the germline V gene, CDR1 is SGHKS and CDR2 is YYEKEE (reference sequence). The V end was cut by 1 base, the J end by 2 bases, with 7 bases between. This CDR3 has 14 amino acids. The CDR3 here is CASSLMSAYNEQFF. The CDR3 nucleotides are TGTGCCAGCAGCTTGATGTCAGCCTACAATGAGCAGTTCTTC.

This clonotype has ten or more counts. J is TRBJ1-2 and V is TRBV7-9; tentative D call: TRBD1 (5 bases). The CDR3 runs to 15 residues. Looked up from germline, CDR1 is SEHNR and CDR2 is FQNEAQ (reference sequence). V lost 1 base and J lost 7, with 16 bases in between. As DNA, the CDR3 is TGTGCCAGCAGCTTAGACCGCTTACGACAGATTGGCTACACCTTC. It translates to CASSLDRLRQIGYTF.

This clonotype was detected many times. The chain joins TRBV20-1 to TRBJ2-7; 8 bases line up with TRBD1. The CDR3 covers 15 residues. The germline V gene encodes CDR1 DFQATT and CDR2 SNEGSKA (reference sequence). V shed 2 bases and J 2 bases; nucleotides not matched to a gene: 8. CDR3 region: CSARPWTGQTYEQYF. The CDR3 DNA follows: TGCAGTGCTAGACCTTGGACAGGGCAAACCTACGAGCAGTACTTC.

At least ten counts were recorded for this clonotype. The chain employs TRBV7-6 and TRBJ2-3; D is possibly TRBD2 (7 bases). V lost 7 bases, J lost 0 bases, and 11 bases lay in between. There are 14 residues in the CDR3. Germline V gene sequence: CDR1 SGHVS, CDR2 FNYEAQ. The CDR3 sequence: CASTGGLSTDTQYF. The DNA of the CDR3 is TGTGCCAGCACCGGGGGGCTAAGCACAGATACGCAGTATTTT.

This clonotype occurred many times. The chain is built from TRBV5-1 and TRBJ2-1, with 8 bases fitting TRBD1. Per germline, CDR1 SGHRS and CDR2 YFSETQ. The CDR3 runs to 17 residues. With V trimmed by 0 bases and J by 4 bases, 9 bases remained unmatched. This CDR3 reads CASSLGDRGLVYNEQFF. DNA of the CDR3: TGCGCCAGCAGCTTGGGCGACAGGGGATTAGTATACAATGAGCAGTTCTTC.

In the case of this clonotype: This may stem from a read error, because a much larger clone lies one nucleotide away. CDR3 in amino acids: CSDREDMNTEAFF. The CDR3 region has the DNA TGCAGTGATAGAGAAGATATGAACACTGAAGCTTTCTTT. This sequence joins TRBV20-1 and TRBJ1-1; D is unclear. The CDR3 length is 13 residues. Germline-derived CDR1 and CDR2 are DFQATT and SNEGSKA (reference sequence).

This clonotype has at least ten counts. This chain links TRBV25-1 with TRBJ2-1; a weak D match, TRBD2 (5 bases). The CDR3 extends over 17 amino acids. Trimming shortened V by 0 bases and J by 7 bases, and 19 bases separated the two germline ends. Germline CDR1 MGHDK, CDR2 SYGVNS. For the CDR3, the DNA is TGTGCCAGCAGTGAATATCGGGGTACTAGTATTAAGAATGAGCAGTTCTTC. Residues: CASSEYRGTSIKNEQFF.

This clonotype was seen ten or more times. The rearrangement joins TRBV20-1 to TRBJ2-4; a weak D match, TRBD2 (6 bases). V was pared by 3 bases and J by 0 bases, with 12 bases between. CDR1 DFQATT and CDR2 SNEGSKA come from the germline V gene (reference sequence). The CDR3 has 15 residues. The CDR3, as DNA: TGCAGTGCTAGCCCGGAAGCGGGAGCCAAAAACATTCAGTACTTC. It encodes CSASPEAGAKNIQYF.

This clonotype was counted at least ten times. The chain combines TRBV20-1 with TRBJ1-5, with D tentatively TRBD1 (5 bases). Germline V gene data show CDR1 as DFQATT and CDR2 as SNEGSKA (reference sequence). V shed 5 bases and J shed 4 bases, with 21 bases lying between them. The CDR3 spans 16 residues. Written as DNA, the CDR3 is TGCAGTGCTGGGCGGGGCCGGGTTGGTGGGAATCAGCCCCAGCATTTT. It codes for CSAGRGRVGGNQPQHF.

This clonotype was detected ten times or more. The chain recombines TRBV6-5 with TRBJ2-1, with TRBD1 identical over 7 bases. CDR1 and CDR2 (germline): MNHEY, SVGAGI. This CDR3 is built from 15 residues. The junction had 5 bases not matched to a gene; V was cut back by 4 bases and J by 2 bases. CDR3 nucleotides: TGTGCCAGCAGTTCGCAGGGGGTGACCTACAATGAGCAGTTCTTC. Protein: CASSSQGVTYNEQFF.

This clonotype appeared many times. The J gene is TRBJ2-3, the V gene TRBV29-1; 11 nucleotides line up with TRBD2. V dropped 3 bases and J dropped 2; count of bases not matched to a gene: 13. The CDR3 runs 18 residues. The germline gives CDR1 SQVTM, CDR2 ANQGSEA. CDR3 protein: CSVEYGASGGLFTDTQYF. CDR3 DNA: TGCAGCGTTGAGTACGGGGCTAGCGGGGGGCTGTTCACAGATACGCAGTATTTT.

This clonotype appeared many times. V usage is TRBV7-2 and J usage is TRBJ2-3, with 14 positions matching TRBD2. There are 17 residues in the CDR3. Germline-derived CDR1 and CDR2 are SGHTA and FQGNSA. The junction had 7 bases not matched to a gene; V was cut back by 4 bases and J by 4 bases. The CDR3 loop reads CASSWGLAGVVSDTQYF. CDR3 DNA: TGTGCCAGCAGCTGGGGACTAGCGGGAGTAGTTTCAGATACGCAGTATTTT.

In this sample, this clonotype turned up many times. The rearrangement links TRBV20-1 to TRBJ2-3, with D perhaps matching TRBD1 (5 bases). The CDR3 length is 13 residues. V shed 1 base and J shed 2 bases, with 7 bases lying between them. Germline CDR1 and CDR2: DFQATT and SNEGSKA (reference sequence). The CDR3 here is CSARAGATDTQYF. The CDR3 DNA is TGCAGTGCTAGAGCTGGGGCCACAGATACGCAGTATTTT.

This clonotype was observed at least ten times. The V gene is TRBV5-8, the J gene TRBJ1-5; TRBD1 is a possible D gene (6 bases). CDR3 length: 15 amino acids. V gave up 4 bases and J gave up 4 bases, with 15 bases separating them. Germline CDR1 SGHTS, CDR2 YDEGEE. The CDR3 protein is CASSQQGRVNQPQHF. CDR3 coding DNA: TGTGCCAGCAGCCAACAGGGTAGAGTGAATCAGCCCCAGCATTTT.

This clonotype came up many times. J is TRBJ2-1 and V is TRBV18, with D hard to call. In germline, CDR1 is KGHSH, CDR2 LQKENI. Trimming pared 1 base from V and 5 bases from J, leaving 9 bases between. The CDR3 covers 14 residues. The CDR3 reads CASSPRLTDNEQFF. The CDR3 region has the DNA TGTGCCAGCTCACCACGTTTGACTGACAATGAGCAGTTCTTC.

This clonotype occurred many times. This chain connects TRBV7-9 to TRBJ2-1; 9 positions agree with TRBD1. J lost 5 bases, V lost 2 bases, and 13 bases had no gene match. The CDR3 totals 18 residues. CDR1 and CDR2 from the germline V gene are SEHNR and FQNEAQ (reference sequence). CDR3 region: CASSLRPRGTGQNNEQFF. Here the CDR3 DNA reads TGTGCCAGCAGCTTAAGGCCCCGAGGGACAGGGCAAAACAATGAGCAGTTCTTC.

This clonotype was observed at least ten times. The chain combines TRBV5-1 with TRBJ1-6; D gene uncertain. V lost 2 bases to trimming and J lost 1 base, with 13 bases between them. CDR1 SGHRS and CDR2 YFSETQ come from the germline V gene. CDR3 length equals 17 residues. The CDR3 nucleotides read TGCGCCAGCAGCTTCATAGGATACGCGTCCTATAATTCACCCCTCCACTTT. It specifies CASSFIGYASYNSPLHF.

At least ten counts were recorded for this clonotype. The chain has TRBV20-1 and TRBJ2-3; D is perhaps TRBD1 (5 bases). The V gene's germline CDR1 is DFQATT and CDR2 SNEGSKA (reference sequence). The CDR3 covers 12 residues. The V end was cut by 5 bases, the J end by 7 bases, with 13 bases between. The CDR3 region is CSAQGHEYTQYF. The CDR3 nucleotides are TGCAGTGCTCAGGGCCATGAATATACGCAGTATTTT.

This clonotype appeared many times. The chain is built from TRBV20-1 and TRBJ1-2, with D hard to call. V was pared by 3 bases and J by 8 bases, with 16 bases between. Germline V lookup: CDR1 DFQATT, CDR2 SNEGSKA (reference sequence). This CDR3 region has 13 residues. Here the CDR3 reads CSASYLDLGGYTF. CDR3 bases: TGCAGTGCTAGCTACCTTGACTTGGGGGGCTACACCTTC.

This clonotype was observed many times. The chain links TRBV9 to TRBJ2-1; no reliable D call. V was pared by 3 bases and J by 3 bases, with 7 bases between. In germline, CDR1 is SGDLS, CDR2 YYNGEE. The CDR3 has 13 amino acids. The CDR3 protein is CASSETYYNEQFF. The CDR3 DNA is TGTGCCAGCAGCGAAACTTACTACAATGAGCAGTTCTTC.

This clonotype was seen ten or more times. The V call is TRBV11-2, the J call TRBJ2-5; D is undetermined. Trimming left V 5 bases short and J 2 bases short, with 15 bases between. The germline gives CDR1 SGHAT, CDR2 FQNNGV. The CDR3 is 15 residues long. The CDR3 coding sequence is TGTGCCAGCAGCCGACTGGACGGTAGTCAAGAGACCCAGTACTTC. As protein: CASSRLDGSQETQYF.

Ten or more counts support this clonotype. The V gene is TRBV5-5, the J gene TRBJ2-3; D is undetermined. Germline V gene data show CDR1 as SGHKS and CDR2 as YYEKEE (reference sequence). The CDR3 is made up of 13 amino acids. Between the trimmed V and J ends, which lost 1 base and 3 bases, there was a span of 6 bases. The CDR3 DNA is TGTGCCAGCAGCTTGATCAGAACAGATACGCAGTATTTT. Amino acids: CASSLIRTDTQYF.

This clonotype has a count of ten or more. The chain recombines TRBV20-1 with TRBJ2-7; 9 bases align to TRBD1. The CDR3 contains 15 residues. Germline values: CDR1 DFQATT, CDR2 SNEGSKA (reference sequence). After removal of 3 bases from V and 1 base from J, the junction contained 7 bases not matched to a gene. The chain's CDR3 is CSASGGDRESYEQYV. In nucleotides, the CDR3 is TGCAGTGCTAGCGGTGGGGACAGGGAGTCCTACGAGCAGTACGTC.

This clonotype was observed at least ten times. The CDR3 loop reads CASSFGGPGELFF. In nucleotides, the CDR3 is TGTGCCAGCAGCTTCGGTGGGCCCGGGGAGCTGTTTTTT. The genes are TRBV11-1 and TRBJ2-2; D is unclear. This CDR3 is built from 13 residues. CDR1 SGHAT and CDR2 FQDESV come from the germline V gene (reference sequence). V was clipped by 3 bases and J by 6 bases, with 8 bases between them.

This clonotype was recorded many times. The chain employs TRBV20-1 and TRBJ2-5, with 12 bases lining up with TRBD1. The CDR3 totals 15 residues. Germline V gives CDR1 DFQATT, CDR2 SNEGSKA (reference sequence). Germline trimming cut 4 bases from V and 4 bases from J; bases unmatched to any gene: 7. CDR3 sequence reads: CSATSGTGGGETQYF. The CDR3 region has the DNA TGCAGTGCTACCTCCGGGACAGGGGGCGGAGAGACCCAGTACTTC.

This clonotype was counted many times. The rearrangement joins TRBV18 to TRBJ2-1; 7 nucleotides align to TRBD2. V trimming: 5 bases; J trimming: 6 bases; junction bases outside the gene matches: 13. CDR3 length equals 16 residues. From germline, CDR1 is KGHSH and CDR2 LQKENI. As DNA, the CDR3 is TGTGCCAGCTCAGCCCCGGGAAGCGGGGTTCTCAATGAGCAGTTCTTC. Residues: CASSAPGSGVLNEQFF.